One sample yielded the 17 T cell receptor beta chains listed below, sequenced in a study of OX40 agonist ivuxolimab in advanced cancers. TCRdb's table, derived via immunoSEQ multiplex PCR, lists solely in-frame clones and lacks some. The sample records 55,000 to 85,000 clones, roughly nine tenths being singletons. The specimen comprised CD4+ or CD8+ T cells sorted from blood, sampled in a trial of the OX40 agonist ivuxolimab. Receptor source: an adult with an advanced solid tumor such as melanoma, head and neck, liver or kidney cancer.

V usage is TRBV29-1 and J usage is TRBJ2-5, with D perhaps TRBD1 (6 bases). The CDR3 has 14 residues. CDR1 is SQVTM, CDR2 ANQGSEA, per germline. The V end lost 4 bases, the J end lost 1 base, and 13 bases lay between the germline ends. In nucleotides, the CDR3 is TGCAGCGTTGGGGGTCAAGGGGGCCAAGAGACCCAGTACTTC. Translating it yields CSVGGQGGQETQYF.

The genes are TRBV10-1 and TRBJ2-1; 7 bases line up with TRBD1. V was pared by 5 bases and J by 3 bases, with 4 bases of the junction left unmatched. The germline gives CDR1 WNHNN, CDR2 SYGVQD (reference sequence). CDR3 size: 14 residues. CDR3 DNA sequence: TGCGCCAGCAGTAAACAGGGGAGCTACAATGAGCAGTTCTTC. As protein: CASSKQGSYNEQFF.

This clone was picked up one time. This chain joins TRBV19 and TRBJ1-4, with D unresolved. Between the trimmed V and J ends, which lost 5 bases and 4 bases, there was a span of 11 bases. CDR1 LNHDA and CDR2 SQIVND come from the germline V gene (reference sequence). The CDR3 sequence is 14 residues long. The CDR3 nucleotides read TGTGCCAGTAGTTCCGGACTTTTTAATGAAAAACTGTTTTTT. Protein product: CASSSGLFNEKLFF.

Notes on this clone: At one boundary the junction diverges from the germline segment, which might be a read error. The chain employs TRBV12-5 and TRBJ2-7; no firm D call. The CDR3 spans 14 residues. In germline, CDR1 is LGHNT, CDR2 FRNRAP. This CDR3 is CASALTPPSFEQYF. DNA for the CDR3: TGTGCTAGTGCTCTGACTCCTCCTTCCTTCGAGCAGTACTTC. Drawing the rest from reference TRBV12-5 and TRBJ2-7, the complete variable domain is DARVTQTPRHKVTEMGQEVTMRCQPILGHNTVFWYRQTMMQGLELLAYFRNRAPLDDSGMPKDRFSAEMPDATLATLKIQPSEPRDSAVYFCASALTPPSFEQYFGPGTRLTVT.

The chain is built from TRBV29-1 and TRBJ2-1; D may match TRBD1 or TRBD2 (5 bases each). CDR3 length: 13 residues. Deletions cut 8 bases from V and 9 bases from J, with 20 bases between. Germline V gives CDR1 SQVTM, CDR2 ANQGSEA. The CDR3 DNA reads TGCAGCCATTCGCCGGGACCCCAAGGTGAGCAGTTCTTC. It is translated as CSHSPGPQGEQFF.

The rearrangement joins TRBV11-1 to TRBJ2-1; D is possibly TRBD1 (5 bases). This CDR3 has 14 amino acids. V was pared by 1 base and J by 9 bases, with 13 bases between. Germline CDR1 and CDR2: SGHAT and FQDESV (reference sequence). Here the CDR3 reads CASSLDLGQGEQFF. Written as DNA, the CDR3 is TGTGCCAGCAGCTTAGATCTCGGACAAGGTGAGCAGTTCTTC.

The rearrangement joins TRBV19 to TRBJ2-7; 12 bases are a match to TRBD2. Losses at the gene ends were 8 bases for V and 3 bases for J; bases not matched to a gene: 20. CDR1 is LNHDA and CDR2 is SQIVND in the germline V gene (reference sequence). This CDR3 contains 19 residues. CDR3 bases: TGTGCCAGTTCAAGGGGACTAGCGGGTCGGTCTGCTATACTCTACGAGCAGTACTTC. It encodes CASSRGLAGRSAILYEQYF.

This clone appeared a few times. V usage is TRBV6-6 and J usage is TRBJ2-3; TRBD1 agrees at 9 bases. Germline CDR1 reads MNHNY; CDR2 reads SVGAGI (reference sequence). V shed 5 bases, J shed 6 bases, and the junction held 6 bases outside the gene matches. The CDR3 runs 14 residues. CDR3 sequence: CASSPTGGRDTQYF. The CDR3 DNA is TGTGCCAGCAGTCCGACAGGGGGAAGGGATACGCAGTATTTT.

The chain joins TRBV30 to TRBJ1-2; D perhaps matches TRBD1 (5 bases). This CDR3 has 12 amino acids. Germline V gene data show CDR1 as GTSNPN and CDR2 as SVGIG (reference sequence). Deletions cut 6 bases from V and 3 bases from J, with 11 bases between. The CDR3 protein is CACSQGYYGYTF. For the CDR3, the DNA is TGTGCCTGCTCCCAGGGTTACTATGGCTACACCTTC.

In this sample, this clone turned up a few times. The chain combines TRBV19 with TRBJ1-5, with D unclear. Germline assignment: CDR1 LNHDA and CDR2 SQIVND (reference sequence). The germline V and J ends were trimmed by 1 base and 1 base, with 8 bases remaining between them. The CDR3 runs 15 residues. CDR3 DNA: TGTGCCAGTAGTATAGCTAGAGGGAGCAATCAGCCCCAGCATTTT. It is translated as CASSIARGSNQPQHF.

This clone was recorded only once. The chain employs TRBV30 and TRBJ2-2, with D tentatively TRBD1 (6 bases). This CDR3 contains 16 residues. V was clipped by 5 bases and J by 6 bases, with 22 bases between them. CDR1 and CDR2 (germline): GTSNPN, SVGIG (reference sequence). In nucleotides, the CDR3 is TGTGCCTGGGCAGTCACAGGGTATGGACGAGCCGGGGAGCTGTTTTTT. Translation gives CAWAVTGYGRAGELFF.

This clone was observed a handful of times. The gene calls are TRBV19 and TRBJ2-1; D is uncertain. The CDR3 has 13 residues. V was trimmed by 10 bases and J by 2 bases, leaving 12 bases between them. Germline loops: CDR1 LNHDA, CDR2 SQIVND (reference sequence). The CDR3 reads CATAKKAYNEQFF. Here the CDR3 DNA reads TGTGCCACTGCAAAAAAAGCCTACAATGAGCAGTTCTTC.

The CDR3 DNA follows: TGTGCCAGCAGCTTAGGTGCAGGGCCGAGCTCTGGAAACACCATATATTTT. Protein product: CASSLGAGPSSGNTIYF. V is TRBV11-2 and J is TRBJ1-3; maybe TRBD1 (5 bases). Trimming removed 1 base at V and 0 bases at J, with 13 bases between. The CDR3 covers 17 residues. From germline, CDR1 is SGHAT and CDR2 FQNNGV. The complete variable domain, with remaining parts taken from reference TRBV11-2 and TRBJ1-3, reads EAGVAQSPRYKIIEKRQSVAFWCNPISGHATLYWYQQILGQGPKLLIQFQNNGVVDDSQLPKDRFSAERLKGVDSTLKIQPAKLEDSAVYLCASSLGAGPSSGNTIYFGEGSWLTVV.

This clone was recorded a few times. The genes are TRBV10-1 and TRBJ1-6; the D gene is possibly TRBD1 (5 bases). Germline V CDR1 and CDR2: WNHNN, SYGVQD (reference sequence). V dropped 6 bases and J dropped 12 bases, with 12 bases sitting between them. This CDR3 is 12 amino acids long. CDR3 amino acids: CASRPLRGPLHF. CDR3 sequence (DNA): TGCGCCAGCAGACCTCTAAGGGGACCCCTCCACTTT.

The rearrangement joins TRBV6-5 to TRBJ1-2; TRBD1 matches 7 bases. From germline, CDR1 is MNHEY and CDR2 SVGAGI. The CDR3 spans 16 residues. After removal of 2 bases from V and 3 bases from J, the junction contained 9 bases not matched to a gene. CDR3 sequence reads: CASSYGSGGVDYGYTF. In DNA, the CDR3 is TGTGCCAGCAGTTACGGGTCAGGGGGGGTTGACTATGGCTACACCTTC.

V is TRBV28 and J is TRBJ1-5; perhaps TRBD1 as D (5 bases). Germline CDR1 and CDR2: MDHEN and SYDVKM. The V gene lost 6 bases and the J gene lost 2 bases, with 17 bases spanning the gap. This CDR3 has 16 residues. CDR3 coding DNA: TGTGCCAGCAGGGGAAGGGCTAGAGGGGGCAATCAGCCCCAGCATTTT. This codes for CASRGRARGGNQPQHF.

V is TRBV5-4 and J is TRBJ2-5; no definite D call. The ends were cut back, 0 bases at V and 2 bases at J, with 8 bases in the middle. CDR1 is SGHNT, CDR2 YYREEE, per germline (reference sequence). This CDR3 contains 14 residues. The CDR3: CASSLDMTQETQYF. CDR3 sequence (DNA): TGTGCCAGCAGCTTGGACATGACTCAAGAGACCCAGTACTTC. The whole variable domain, filled in from reference TRBV5-4 and TRBJ2-5, reads ETGVTQSPTHLIKTRGQQVTLRCSSQSGHNTVSWYQQALGQGPQFIFQYYREEENGRGNFPPRFSGLQFPNYSSELNVNALELDDSALYLCASSLDMTQETQYFGPGTRLLVL.